This T cell receptor (beta chain) is from a study of T cell responses to AZD1222 COVID-19 vaccine. Points from the study as a whole: Breadth and depth of Spike-specific TCRs rose after two AZD1222 doses.

As concerns this clone: Its antigen is still unknown.

The CDR3 is 15 residues long. The germline V gene has CDR1 LNHDA and CDR2 SQIVND (reference sequence). Trimming shortened V by 6 bases and J by 9 bases, and 18 bases separated the two germline ends. Generated by immunoSEQ multiplex PCR, the TCRdb table keeps only in-frame clones and is missing some. Among under 120,000 clones listed, approximately 96% were seen once. This TCR was sampled from an adult in good health. This material consisted of peripheral blood, taken on day 0 of AZD1222 vaccination. V is TRBV19 and J is TRBJ1-6; D gene uncertain. CDR3 protein: CASRAWERRSSPLHF. The CDR3, as DNA: TGTGCCAGTAGGGCATGGGAACGAAGGAGTTCACCCCTCCACTTT. Drawing the rest from reference TRBV19 and TRBJ1-6, the complete variable domain is DGGITQSPKYLFRKEGQNVTLSCEQNLNHDAMYWYRQDPGQGLRLIYYSQIVNDFQKGDIAEGYSVSREKKESFPLTVTSAQKNPTAFYLCASRAWERRSSPLHFGNGTRLTVT.